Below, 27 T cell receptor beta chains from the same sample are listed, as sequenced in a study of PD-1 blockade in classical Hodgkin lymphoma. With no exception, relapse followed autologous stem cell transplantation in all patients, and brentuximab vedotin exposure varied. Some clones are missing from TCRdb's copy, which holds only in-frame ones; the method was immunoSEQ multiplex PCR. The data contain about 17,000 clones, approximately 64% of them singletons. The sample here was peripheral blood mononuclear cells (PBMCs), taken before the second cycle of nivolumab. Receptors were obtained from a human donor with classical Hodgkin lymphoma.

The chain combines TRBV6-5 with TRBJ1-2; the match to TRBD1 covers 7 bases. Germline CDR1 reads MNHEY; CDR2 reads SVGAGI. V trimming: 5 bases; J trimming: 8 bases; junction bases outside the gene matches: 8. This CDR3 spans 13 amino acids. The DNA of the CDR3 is TGTGCCAGCAGTGCCCGACAGGGTGTAGGCTACACCTTC. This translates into CASSARQGVGYTF.

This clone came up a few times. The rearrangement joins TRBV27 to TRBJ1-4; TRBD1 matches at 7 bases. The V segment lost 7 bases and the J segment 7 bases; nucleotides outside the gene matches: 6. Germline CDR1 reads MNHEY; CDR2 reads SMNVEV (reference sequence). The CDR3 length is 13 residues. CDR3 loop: CASTRGLGEKLFF. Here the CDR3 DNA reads TGTGCCAGCACGAGGGGGCTTGGTGAAAAACTGTTTTTT.

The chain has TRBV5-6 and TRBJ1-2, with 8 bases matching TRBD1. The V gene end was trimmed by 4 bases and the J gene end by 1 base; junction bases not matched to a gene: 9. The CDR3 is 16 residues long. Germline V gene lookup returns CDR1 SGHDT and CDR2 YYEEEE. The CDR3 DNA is TGTGCCAGCAGCCGCGACAGGGGCGGAAGTAACTATGGCTACACCTTC. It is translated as CASSRDRGGSNYGYTF. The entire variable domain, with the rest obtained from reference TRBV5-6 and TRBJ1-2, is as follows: DAGVTQSPTHLIKTRGQQVTLRCSPKSGHDTVSWYQQALGQGPQFIFQYYEEEERQRGNFPDRFSGHQFPNYSSELNVNALLLGDSALYLCASSRDRGGSNYGYTFGSGTRLTVV.

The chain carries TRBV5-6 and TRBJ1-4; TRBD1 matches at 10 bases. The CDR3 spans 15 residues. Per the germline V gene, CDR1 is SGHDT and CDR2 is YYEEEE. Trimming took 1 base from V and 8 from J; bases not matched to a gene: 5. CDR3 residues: CASSLRGTGVEKLFF. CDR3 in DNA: TGTGCCAGCAGCTTGAGAGGGACAGGGGTCGAAAAACTGTTTTTT.

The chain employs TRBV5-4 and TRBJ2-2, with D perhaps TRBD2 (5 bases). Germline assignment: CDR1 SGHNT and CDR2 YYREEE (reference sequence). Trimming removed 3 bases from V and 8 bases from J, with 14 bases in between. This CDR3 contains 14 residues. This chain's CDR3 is CASSYAGERGELFF. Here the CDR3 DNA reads TGTGCCAGCAGCTATGCCGGGGAGCGGGGGGAGCTGTTTTTT.

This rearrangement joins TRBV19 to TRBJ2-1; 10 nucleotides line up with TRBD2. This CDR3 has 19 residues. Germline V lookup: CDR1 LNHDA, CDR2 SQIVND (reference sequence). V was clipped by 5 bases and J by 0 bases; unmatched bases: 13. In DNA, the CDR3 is TGTGCCAGTAGTCCCTTCCCTAGCGGGAGCCTGAGCTCCTACAATGAGCAGTTCTTC. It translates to CASSPFPSGSLSSYNEQFF.

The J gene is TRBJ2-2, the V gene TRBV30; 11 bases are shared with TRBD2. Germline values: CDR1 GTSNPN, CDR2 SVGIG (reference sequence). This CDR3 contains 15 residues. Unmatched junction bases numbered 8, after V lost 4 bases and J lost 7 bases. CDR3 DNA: TGTGCCTGGATACGGCTAGCGGGAGGTATCGGGGAGCTGTTTTTT. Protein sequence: CAWIRLAGGIGELFF.

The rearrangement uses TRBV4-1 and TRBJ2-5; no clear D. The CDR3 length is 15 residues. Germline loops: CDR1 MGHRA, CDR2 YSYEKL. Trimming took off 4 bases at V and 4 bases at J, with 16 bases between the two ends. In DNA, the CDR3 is TGCGCCAGCAGCCTGGGCTCCAGCGTAGGAGAGACCCAGTACTTC. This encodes CASSLGSSVGETQYF.

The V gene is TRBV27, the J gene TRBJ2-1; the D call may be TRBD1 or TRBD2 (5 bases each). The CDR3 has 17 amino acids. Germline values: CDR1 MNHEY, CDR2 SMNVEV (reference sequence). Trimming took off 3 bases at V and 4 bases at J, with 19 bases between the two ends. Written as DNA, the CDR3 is TGTGCCAGCAGTTTGAAGGTCGGGGACGGACGTTACAATGAGCAGTTCTTC. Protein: CASSLKVGDGRYNEQFF.

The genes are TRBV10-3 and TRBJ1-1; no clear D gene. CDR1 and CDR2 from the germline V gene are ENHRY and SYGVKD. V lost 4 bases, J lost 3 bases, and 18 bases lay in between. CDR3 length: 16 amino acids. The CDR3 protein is CAISARDGVEDTEAFF. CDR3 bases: TGTGCCATCAGTGCCCGGGATGGGGTCGAGGACACTGAAGCTTTCTTT.

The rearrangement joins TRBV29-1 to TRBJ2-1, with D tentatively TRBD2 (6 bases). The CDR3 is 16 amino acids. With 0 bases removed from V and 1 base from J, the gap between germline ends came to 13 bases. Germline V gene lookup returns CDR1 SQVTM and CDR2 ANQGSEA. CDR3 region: CSVEDLRDLSYNEQFF. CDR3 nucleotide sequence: TGCAGCGTTGAAGATCTGCGGGACTTGTCCTACAATGAGCAGTTCTTC.

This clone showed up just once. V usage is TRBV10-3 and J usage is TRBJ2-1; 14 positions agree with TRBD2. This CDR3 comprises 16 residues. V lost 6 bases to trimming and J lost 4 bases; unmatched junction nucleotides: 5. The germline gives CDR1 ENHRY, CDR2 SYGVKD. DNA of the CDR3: TGTGCCATCAGCTCGGGACTAGCGGGGGAATACAATGAGCAGTTCTTC. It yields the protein CAISSGLAGEYNEQFF.

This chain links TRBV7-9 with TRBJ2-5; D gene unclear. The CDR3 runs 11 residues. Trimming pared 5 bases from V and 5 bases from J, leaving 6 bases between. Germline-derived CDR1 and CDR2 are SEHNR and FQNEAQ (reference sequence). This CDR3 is CASSVWETQYF. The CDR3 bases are TGTGCCAGCAGCGTTTGGGAGACCCAGTACTTC.

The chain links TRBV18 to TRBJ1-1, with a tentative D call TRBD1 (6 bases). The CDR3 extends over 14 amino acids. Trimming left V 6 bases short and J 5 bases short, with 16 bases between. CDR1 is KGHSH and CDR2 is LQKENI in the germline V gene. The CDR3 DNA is TGTGCCAGCTCTGCTTTAGGGGGAGAAACTGAAGCTTTCTTT. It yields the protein CASSALGGETEAFF.

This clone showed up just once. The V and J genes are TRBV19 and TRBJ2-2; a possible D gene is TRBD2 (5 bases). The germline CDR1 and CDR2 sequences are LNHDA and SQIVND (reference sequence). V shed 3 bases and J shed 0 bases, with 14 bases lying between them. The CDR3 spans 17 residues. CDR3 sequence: CASSMGVLASNTGELFF. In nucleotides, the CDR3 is TGTGCCAGTAGTATGGGAGTATTAGCCTCGAACACCGGGGAGCTGTTTTTT. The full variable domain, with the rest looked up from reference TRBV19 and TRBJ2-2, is DGGITQSPKYLFRKEGQNVTLSCEQNLNHDAMYWYRQDPGQGLRLIYYSQIVNDFQKGDIAEGYSVSREKKESFPLTVTSAQKNPTAFYLCASSMGVLASNTGELFFGEGSRLTVL.

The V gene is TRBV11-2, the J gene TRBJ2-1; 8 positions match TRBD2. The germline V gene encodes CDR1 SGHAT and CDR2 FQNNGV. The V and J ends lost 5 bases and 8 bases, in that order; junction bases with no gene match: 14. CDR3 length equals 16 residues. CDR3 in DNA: TGTGCCAGCAGCCCGGGAGCGGGAGCGCTCAGGGATGAGCAGTTCTTC. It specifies CASSPGAGALRDEQFF. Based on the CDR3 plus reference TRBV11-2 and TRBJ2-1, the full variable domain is EAGVAQSPRYKIIEKRQSVAFWCNPISGHATLYWYQQILGQGPKLLIQFQNNGVVDDSQLPKDRFSAERLKGVDSTLKIQPAKLEDSAVYLCASSPGAGALRDEQFFGPGTRLTVL.

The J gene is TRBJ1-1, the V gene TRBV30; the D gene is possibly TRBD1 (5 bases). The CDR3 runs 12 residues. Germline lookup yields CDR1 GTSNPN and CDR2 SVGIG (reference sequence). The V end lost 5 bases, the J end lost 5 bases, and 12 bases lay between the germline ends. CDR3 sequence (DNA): TGTGCCTGGGGTCGGGGACGGACTGAAGCTTTCTTT. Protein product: CAWGRGRTEAFF.

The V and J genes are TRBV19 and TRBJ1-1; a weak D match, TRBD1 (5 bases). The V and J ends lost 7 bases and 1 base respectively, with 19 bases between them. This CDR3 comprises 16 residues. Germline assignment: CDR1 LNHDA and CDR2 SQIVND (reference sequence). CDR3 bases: TGTGCCAGTATGTCAGGGATAATCCGACCGAACACTGAAGCTTTCTTT. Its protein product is CASMSGIIRPNTEAFF. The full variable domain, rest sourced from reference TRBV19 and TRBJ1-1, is DGGITQSPKYLFRKEGQNVTLSCEQNLNHDAMYWYRQDPGQGLRLIYYSQIVNDFQKGDIAEGYSVSREKKESFPLTVTSAQKNPTAFYLCASMSGIIRPNTEAFFGQGTRLTVV.

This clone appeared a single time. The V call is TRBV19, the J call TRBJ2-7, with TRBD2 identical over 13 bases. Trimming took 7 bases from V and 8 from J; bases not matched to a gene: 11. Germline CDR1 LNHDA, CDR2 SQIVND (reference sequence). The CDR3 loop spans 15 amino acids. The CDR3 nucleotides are TGTGCCAGTAAGAGTCTGGGGACTAGCGGGAATCAGCAGTACTTC. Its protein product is CASKSLGTSGNQQYF.

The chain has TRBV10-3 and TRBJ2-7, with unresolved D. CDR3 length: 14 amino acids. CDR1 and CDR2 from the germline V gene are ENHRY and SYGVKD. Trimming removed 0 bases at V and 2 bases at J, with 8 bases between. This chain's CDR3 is CAISESGITYEQYF. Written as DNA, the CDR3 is TGTGCCATCAGTGAGTCGGGGATTACCTACGAGCAGTACTTC.

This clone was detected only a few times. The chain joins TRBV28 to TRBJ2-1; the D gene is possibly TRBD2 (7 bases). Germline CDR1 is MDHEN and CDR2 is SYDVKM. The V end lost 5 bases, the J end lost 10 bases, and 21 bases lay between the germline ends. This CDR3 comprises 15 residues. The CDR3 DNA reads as TGTGCCAGCAGTCCACGGGCGGGGGCCTTTCAAGAGCAGTTCTTC. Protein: CASSPRAGAFQEQFF.

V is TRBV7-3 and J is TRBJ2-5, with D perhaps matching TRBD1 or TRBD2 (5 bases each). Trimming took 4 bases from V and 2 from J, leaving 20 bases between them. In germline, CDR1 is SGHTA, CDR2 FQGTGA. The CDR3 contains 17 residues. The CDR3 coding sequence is TGTGCCAGCAGCTACACCGGGACCCTAGGAGGACAAGAGACCCAGTACTTC. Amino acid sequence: CASSYTGTLGGQETQYF.

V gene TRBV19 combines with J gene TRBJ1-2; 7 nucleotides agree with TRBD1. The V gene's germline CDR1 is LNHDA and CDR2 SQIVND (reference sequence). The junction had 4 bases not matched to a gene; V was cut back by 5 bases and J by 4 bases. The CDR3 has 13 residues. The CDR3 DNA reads TGTGCCAGTAGTCTAAGGGACAGCTATGGCTACACCTTC. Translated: CASSLRDSYGYTF.

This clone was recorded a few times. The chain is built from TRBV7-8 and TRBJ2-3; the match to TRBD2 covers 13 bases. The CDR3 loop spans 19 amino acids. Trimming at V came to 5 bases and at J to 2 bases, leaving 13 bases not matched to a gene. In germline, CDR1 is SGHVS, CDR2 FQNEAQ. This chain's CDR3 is CASSIGLAGVVPYTDTQYF. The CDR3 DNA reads TGTGCCAGCAGCATAGGACTAGCGGGAGTGGTCCCTTACACAGATACGCAGTATTTT. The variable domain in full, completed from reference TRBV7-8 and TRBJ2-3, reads GAGVSQSPRYKVAKRGQDVALRCDPISGHVSLFWYQQALGQGPEFLTYFQNEAQLDKSGLPSDRFFAERPEGSVSTLKIQRTQQEDSAVYLCASSIGLAGVVPYTDTQYFGPGTRLTVL.

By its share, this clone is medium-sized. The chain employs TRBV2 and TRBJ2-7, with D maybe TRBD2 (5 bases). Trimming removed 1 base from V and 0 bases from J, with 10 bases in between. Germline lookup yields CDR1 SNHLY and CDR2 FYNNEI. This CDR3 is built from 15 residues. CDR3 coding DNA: TGTGCCAGCAGTGAAGGGTCCGGGATCTCCTACGAGCAGTACTTC. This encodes CASSEGSGISYEQYF. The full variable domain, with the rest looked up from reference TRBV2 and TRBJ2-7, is EPEVTQTPSHQVTQMGQEVILRCVPISNHLYFYWYRQILGQKVEFLVSFYNNEISEKSEIFDDQFSVERPDGSNFTLKIRSTKLEDSAMYFCASSEGSGISYEQYFGPGTRLTVT.

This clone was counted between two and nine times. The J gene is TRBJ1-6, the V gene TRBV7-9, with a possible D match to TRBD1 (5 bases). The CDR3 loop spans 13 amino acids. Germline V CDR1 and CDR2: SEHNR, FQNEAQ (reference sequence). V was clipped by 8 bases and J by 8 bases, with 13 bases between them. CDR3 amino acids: CASGSGGDSPLHF. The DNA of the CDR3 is TGTGCCAGCGGCTCGGGAGGGGATTCACCCCTCCACTTT.

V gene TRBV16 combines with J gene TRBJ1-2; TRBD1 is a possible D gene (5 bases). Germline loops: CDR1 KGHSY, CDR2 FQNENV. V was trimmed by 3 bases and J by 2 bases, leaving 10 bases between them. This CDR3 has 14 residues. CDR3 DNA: TGTGCCAGCAGCCATAGTCCAGGGAACTATGGCTACACCTTC. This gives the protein CASSHSPGNYGYTF. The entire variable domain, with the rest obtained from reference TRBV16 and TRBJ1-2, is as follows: GEEVAQTPKHLVRGEGQKAKLYCAPIKGHSYVFWYQQVLKNEFKFLISFQNENVFDETGMPKERFSAKCLPNSPCSLEIQATKLEDSAVYFCASSHSPGNYGYTFGSGTRLTVV.